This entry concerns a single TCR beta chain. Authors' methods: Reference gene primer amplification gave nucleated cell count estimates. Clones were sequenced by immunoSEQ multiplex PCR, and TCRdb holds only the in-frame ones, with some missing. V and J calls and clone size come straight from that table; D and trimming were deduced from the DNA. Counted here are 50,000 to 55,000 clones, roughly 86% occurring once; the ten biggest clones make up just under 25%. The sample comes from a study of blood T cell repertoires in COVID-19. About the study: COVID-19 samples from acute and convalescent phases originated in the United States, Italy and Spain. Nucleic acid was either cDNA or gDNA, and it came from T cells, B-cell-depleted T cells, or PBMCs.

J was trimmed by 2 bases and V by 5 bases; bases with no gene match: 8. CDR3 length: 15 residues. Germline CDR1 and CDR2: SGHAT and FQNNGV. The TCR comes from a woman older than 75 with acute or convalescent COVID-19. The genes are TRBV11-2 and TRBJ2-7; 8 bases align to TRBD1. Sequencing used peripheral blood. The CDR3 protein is CASSPSRDRPYEQYF. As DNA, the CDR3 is TGTGCCAGCAGCCCATCCCGGGACAGGCCCTACGAGCAGTACTTC.